This T cell receptor (beta chain) was sequenced during a study of T cells in Graves' hyperthyroidism and ophthalmopathy. Template material for amplifying TCR beta CDR3 regions consisted of RNA transcripts. In the first-round RT-PCR of the TCR CDR3, the HTBI primer set was used. TCRdb processed the multiplex PCR reads anew with MiXCR; each CDR3 protein has one entry. This table has 700,000 or so distinct CDR3 sequences, roughly 15% appearing once. A roughly 9.3 ml volume of fresh peripheral blood provided the PBMCs. This clonotype was counted a few times. What it recognizes is unknown. Regarding the study as a whole: Most thyroid-expanded clonotypes above 0.001 were also found in blood.

Germline CDR1 MNHEY, CDR2 SVGEGT. The CDR3 has 16 residues. V was cut by 0 bases and J by 3 bases, with 12 bases left in between. The receptor comes from a woman aged 45 to 65 with Graves' ophthalmopathy. The chain links TRBV6-2 or TRBV6-3 to TRBJ2-4; D is undetermined. Specimen: blood. The CDR3 coding sequence is TGTGCCAGCAGTTACTCTGGCCAGATCGACAAAAACATTCAGTACTTC. It is translated as CASSYSGQIDKNIQYF.